The 30 T cell receptor beta chains below come from one sample, sequenced in a study of human thymus T cells. Resections obtained during corrective heart surgery supplied the thymus tissue. TCRdb keeps only in-frame clones here, not all; method: immunoSEQ multiplex PCR. The top ten hold 0.024% of the sample, which has roughly 130,000 clones, about 93% seen once. The sample was thymus tissue. These receptors all stem from a boy under two years old with a congenital heart defect but otherwise immunologically healthy.

The chain couples TRBV2 to TRBJ2-5; 8 positions match TRBD2. The germline gives CDR1 SNHLY, CDR2 FYNNEI. The trim removed 6 bases at V and 4 bases at J, leaving 19 bases unmatched. This CDR3 region has 18 residues. This CDR3 is CASRGLGGGCRVAETQYF. CDR3 coding DNA: TGTGCCAGCAGGGGACTAGGGGGGGGTTGCAGGGTGGCAGAGACCCAGTACTTC.

The V call is TRBV6-4, the J call TRBJ1-2; 10 bases match TRBD1. Germline assignment: CDR1 MRHNA and CDR2 SNTAGT. The J segment lost 8 bases and the V segment lost 3 bases, leaving 12 bases of the junction unmatched. CDR3 size: 16 residues. The CDR3 DNA follows: TGTGCCAGCAGTGAATTTTGGGACAGGGGATTCTGGGGCTACACCTTC. Amino acids: CASSEFWDRGFWGYTF.

This chain uses TRBV28 with TRBJ2-7; D gene uncertain. Germline CDR1 MDHEN, CDR2 SYDVKM. This CDR3 has 13 amino acids. V dropped 3 bases and J dropped 2 bases, with 8 bases sitting between them. This CDR3 reads CASSFHRAYEQYF. The CDR3 nucleotides are TGTGCCAGCAGTTTCCACAGAGCCTACGAGCAGTACTTC.

The chain recombines TRBV19 with TRBJ2-2; D is perhaps TRBD2 (7 bases). The CDR3 covers 19 residues. Germline-derived CDR1 and CDR2 are LNHDA and SQIVND (reference sequence). V gave up 3 bases and J gave up 2 bases, with 22 bases separating them. CDR3 loop: CASSMGGLRQTFNTGELFF. CDR3 DNA: TGTGCCAGTAGTATGGGGGGGCTCAGACAGACCTTTAACACCGGGGAGCTGTTTTTT.

The gene calls are TRBV6-6 and TRBJ1-1; TRBD1 matches 7 bases. The CDR3 totals 15 residues. Germline-derived CDR1 and CDR2 are MNHNY and SVGAGI (reference sequence). Trimming cost V 4 bases and J 1 base; bases outside gene matches: 6. The CDR3 is CASSSPGQRNTEAFF. The CDR3 DNA sequence: TGTGCCAGCAGTTCCCCGGGACAGCGGAACACTGAAGCTTTCTTT.

The chain combines TRBV5-6 with TRBJ2-3; D perhaps matches TRBD2 (6 bases). This CDR3 comprises 19 residues. Trimming left V 0 bases short and J 2 bases short, with 22 bases between. Germline V gene sequence: CDR1 SGHDT, CDR2 YYEEEE. The CDR3 nucleotides read TGTGCCAGCAGCTTGGACCCCTCTGGCGGGGAGACCCCCACAGATACGCAGTATTTT. Its translation: CASSLDPSGGETPTDTQYF.

The chain is built from TRBV19 and TRBJ1-2; TRBD1 matches at 8 bases. There are 14 residues in the CDR3. The germline V gene has CDR1 LNHDA and CDR2 SQIVND (reference sequence). V dropped 10 bases and J dropped 6; count of bases not matched to a gene: 13. CDR3 in amino acids: CATLPGQAMDGYTF. The CDR3 coding sequence is TGTGCCACACTTCCGGGACAGGCCATGGATGGCTACACCTTC.

The chain recombines TRBV7-3 with TRBJ2-7; weak D call: TRBD2 (6 bases). This CDR3 is 16 amino acids long. Germline CDR1 and CDR2: SGHTA and FQGTGA. With 3 bases removed from V and 4 bases from J, the gap between germline ends came to 19 bases. CDR3 coding DNA: TGTGCCAGCAGCTTCCCCCGGAGGATAGCGGTATACGAGCAGTACTTC. Protein product: CASSFPRRIAVYEQYF. The variable domain in full, with the rest retrieved from reference TRBV7-3 and TRBJ2-7, is GAGVSQTPSNKVTEKGKYVELRCDPISGHTALYWYRQSLGQGPEFLIYFQGTGAADDSGLPNDRFFAVRPEGSVSTLKIQRTERGDSAVYLCASSFPRRIAVYEQYFGPGTRLTVT.

This clone was observed once. The V and J genes are TRBV13 and TRBJ2-1; 8 bases line up with TRBD1. Trimming cost V 5 bases and J 13 bases; bases outside gene matches: 7. Germline V CDR1 and CDR2: PRHDT, FYEKMQ (reference sequence). The CDR3 totals 12 residues. CDR3 amino acids: CASSPTGTGQFF. The CDR3 nucleotides read TGTGCCAGCAGCCCCACCGGGACAGGACAGTTCTTC. Full variable domain (rest looked up from reference TRBV13 and TRBJ2-1): AAGVIQSPRHLIKEKRETATLKCYPIPRHDTVYWYQQGPGQDPQFLISFYEKMQSDKGSIPDRFSAQQFSDYHSELNMSSLELGDSALYFCASSPTGTGQFFGPGTRLTVL.

The chain joins TRBV6-5 to TRBJ1-1; the D gene is possibly TRBD1 (5 bases). Trimming stripped 6 bases from V and 6 bases from J, with 17 bases between. Germline V gene sequence: CDR1 MNHEY, CDR2 SVGAGI. This CDR3 has 14 residues. The CDR3 region is CASRPGLIDAEAFF. Written as DNA, the CDR3 is TGTGCCAGCAGACCGGGACTCATTGATGCTGAAGCTTTCTTT.

The CDR3 sequence is CASRDRVEAFF. The DNA for the CDR3 is TGTGCCAGCAGAGACAGGGTGGAGGCTTTCTTT. The chain is built from TRBV6-1 and TRBJ1-1, with TRBD1 matching 7 bases. CDR3 length: 11 residues. Per the germline V gene, CDR1 is MNHNS and CDR2 is SASEGT. V lost 6 bases, J lost 11 bases, and 6 bases stayed unmatched.

The gene calls are TRBV21-1 and TRBJ1-5; the D call in the table, TRBD1, was not verified against the DNA. TRBV21-1 has pseudogene status. The CDR3 spans 20 residues. The CDR3 protein is CASSNPPGQGAIRSNQPQHF. The CDR3 DNA reads as TGTGCCAGCAGCAACCCCCCGGGACAGGGGGCGATTCGGAGCAATCAGCCCCAGCATTTT.

The chain couples TRBV27 to TRBJ2-7; 9 bases line up with TRBD1. The CDR3 consists of 15 residues. V dropped 3 bases and J dropped 5; count of bases not matched to a gene: 8. The germline V gene encodes CDR1 MNHEY and CDR2 SMNVEV (reference sequence). The CDR3 protein is CASSLHGTGINEQYF. The DNA for the CDR3 is TGTGCCAGCAGTTTGCACGGGACAGGGATAAACGAGCAGTACTTC.

This sequence joins TRBV7-9 and TRBJ1-2; D not resolved. Germline CDR1 is SEHNR and CDR2 is FQNEAQ (reference sequence). This CDR3 spans 15 amino acids. Trimming took off 5 bases at V and 8 bases at J, with 21 bases between the two ends. The CDR3 spells CASSAYSPTRRGYTF. CDR3 nucleotide sequence: TGTGCCAGCAGCGCCTACAGCCCGACAAGGCGGGGCTACACCTTC.

The chain has TRBV5-6 and TRBJ2-3, with no clear D. Germline loops: CDR1 SGHDT, CDR2 YYEEEE. The CDR3 length is 12 residues. The germline V and J ends were trimmed by 5 bases and 7 bases, with 11 bases remaining between them. CDR3 in amino acids: CASSYHPYTQYF. DNA of the CDR3: TGTGCCAGCAGTTATCATCCTTATACGCAGTATTTT.

The chain employs TRBV4-3 and TRBJ2-1, with D possibly TRBD2 on 6 matching bases. There are 21 residues in the CDR3. Germline values: CDR1 LGHNA, CDR2 YSLEER. Trimming cost V 1 base and J 8 bases, with 33 bases left between them. The CDR3 protein is CASSQGPLAGRSSPIVDEQFF. DNA of the CDR3: TGCGCCAGCAGCCAAGGACCTCTTGCGGGGCGCTCGTCCCCTATAGTAGATGAGCAGTTCTTC.

This chain connects TRBV9 to TRBJ1-6; D is undetermined. The CDR3 has 14 residues. The V and J ends lost 8 bases and 0 bases respectively, with 9 bases between them. Germline-derived CDR1 and CDR2 are SGDLS and YYNGEE. The CDR3 is CASGKGSYNSPLHF. In DNA, the CDR3 is TGTGCCAGTGGGAAGGGCTCCTATAATTCACCCCTCCACTTT.

This chain uses TRBV6-1 with TRBJ2-7, with TRBD2 matching 9 bases. The CDR3 totals 13 residues. Germline CDR1 MNHNS, CDR2 SASEGT. After removal of 7 bases from V and 7 bases from J, the junction contained 8 bases not matched to a gene. CDR3 sequence reads: CASTPGTSWEQYF. The CDR3 DNA is TGTGCCAGCACCCCCGGGACTAGCTGGGAGCAGTACTTC.

The chain joins TRBV27 to TRBJ2-1; D could derive from TRBD1 or TRBD2 (5 bases each). In germline, CDR1 is MNHEY, CDR2 SMNVEV (reference sequence). V was shortened by 2 bases and J by 5 bases, with 13 bases between the two germline ends. The CDR3 spans 15 residues. DNA of the CDR3: TGTGCCAGCAGTTTACAGGGACGAGTAAACAATGAGCAGTTCTTC. It yields the protein CASSLQGRVNNEQFF.

V is TRBV7-2 and J is TRBJ2-7; possibly TRBD1 for D (6 bases). This CDR3 comprises 15 residues. Germline V lookup: CDR1 SGHTA, CDR2 FQGNSA. V was trimmed by 5 bases and J by 1 base, leaving 15 bases between them. DNA for the CDR3: TGTGCCAGCAGCCCTCTTAGAGGGGGATCCTACGAGCAGTACTTC. It yields the protein CASSPLRGGSYEQYF. Looking up the rest from reference TRBV7-2 and TRBJ2-7 gives the full variable domain: GAGVSQSPSNKVTEKGKDVELRCDPISGHTALYWYRQSLGQGLEFLIYFQGNSAPDKSGLPSDRFSAERTGGSVSTLTIQRTQQEDSAVYLCASSPLRGGSYEQYFGPGTRLTVT.

The rearrangement joins TRBV27 to TRBJ1-1; unclear D gene. Germline-derived CDR1 and CDR2 are MNHEY and SMNVEV (reference sequence). CDR3 length: 13 residues. Trimming removed 6 bases from V and 1 base from J, with 9 bases in between. The CDR3 reads CASRPTPNTEAFF. The CDR3 DNA sequence: TGTGCCAGCAGACCTACACCGAACACTGAAGCTTTCTTT.

J is TRBJ1-5 and V is TRBV6-1; 10 bases map to TRBD1. V shed 3 bases, J shed 5 bases, and the junction held 7 bases outside the gene matches. Germline V CDR1 and CDR2: MNHNS, SASEGT. The CDR3 sequence is 16 residues long. CDR3 in DNA: TGTGCCAGCAGTGACAGGGACAGGGGAACGTATCAGCCCCAGCATTTT. Its translation is CASSDRDRGTYQPQHF.

The rearrangement uses TRBV4-3 and TRBJ2-2; 8 bases are a match to TRBD2. This CDR3 contains 17 residues. The V gene's germline CDR1 is LGHNA and CDR2 YSLEER. The trim removed 2 bases at V and 6 bases at J, leaving 11 bases unmatched. As DNA, the CDR3 is TGCGCCAGCAGCCAAAGGGGGGGACTAGTCGGTCCCGGGGAGCTGTTTTTT. It specifies CASSQRGGLVGPGELFF.

V usage is TRBV4-1 and J usage is TRBJ1-2; D gene unclear. V shed 1 base and J shed 12 bases, with 12 bases lying between them. Germline CDR1 MGHRA, CDR2 YSYEKL. The CDR3 has 12 amino acids. As DNA, the CDR3 is TGCGCCAGCAGCCAAGGAGGCTTGTTCCACACCTTC. Protein product: CASSQGGLFHTF.

A note on this clone: An end of the junction does not agree with germline; a read error may underlie this. The chain employs TRBV7-7 and TRBJ2-3; D not resolved. CDR3 length: 13 amino acids. CDR1 is SSHAT, CDR2 FNYEAQ, per germline (reference sequence). The CDR3 bases are TGTGCTAGCAGCTTGACTCAGCCAGATACGCAGTATTTT. Translating gives CASSLTQPDTQYF.

The V call is TRBV7-9, the J call TRBJ2-1, with a possible D match to TRBD1 (5 bases). V gave up 5 bases and J gave up 5 bases, with 16 bases separating them. This CDR3 spans 15 amino acids. Germline lookup yields CDR1 SEHNR and CDR2 FQNEAQ (reference sequence). CDR3 sequence reads: CASSVERDSHNEQFF. Here the CDR3 DNA reads TGTGCCAGCAGCGTAGAGAGAGACAGCCACAATGAGCAGTTCTTC.

The rearrangement links TRBV9 to TRBJ2-5, with TRBD2 matching 10 bases. Germline trimming cut 0 bases from V and 2 bases from J; bases unmatched to any gene: 10. CDR3 length: 18 amino acids. The germline gives CDR1 SGDLS, CDR2 YYNGEE. As DNA, the CDR3 is TGTGCCAGCAGCGTAGAAGGTGATGGAGCGGGGGGGCAAGAGACCCAGTACTTC. Residues: CASSVEGDGAGGQETQYF.

V gene TRBV5-1 combines with J gene TRBJ2-7, with 8 bases lining up with TRBD2. The germline V gene encodes CDR1 SGHRS and CDR2 YFSETQ. The J segment lost 2 bases and the V segment lost 0 bases, leaving 4 bases of the junction unmatched. CDR3 length equals 15 residues. CDR3 residues: CASSLAAGGTYEQYF. The CDR3 nucleotides read TGCGCCAGCAGCTTGGCGGCGGGGGGAACCTACGAGCAGTACTTC.

The chain is built from TRBV2 and TRBJ2-1; D uncertain. Between the trimmed V and J ends, which lost 3 bases and 15 bases, there was a span of 21 bases. The CDR3 spans 14 residues. CDR1 is SNHLY, CDR2 FYNNEI, per germline. Written as DNA, the CDR3 is TGTGCCAGCAGTGATTCGGCTCCCCTCAAGGAACGGTTCTTC. Translating it yields CASSDSAPLKERFF.

V and J are TRBV7-9 and TRBJ1-1, with 8 bases aligning to TRBD1. Germline V gene data show CDR1 as SEHNR and CDR2 as FQNEAQ (reference sequence). The CDR3 is 13 amino acids. V lost 6 bases and J lost 7; bases outside the gene matches: 7. DNA of the CDR3: TGTGCCAGCAGACGGACAGGGATTGATGAAGCTTTCTTT. Protein: CASRRTGIDEAFF.